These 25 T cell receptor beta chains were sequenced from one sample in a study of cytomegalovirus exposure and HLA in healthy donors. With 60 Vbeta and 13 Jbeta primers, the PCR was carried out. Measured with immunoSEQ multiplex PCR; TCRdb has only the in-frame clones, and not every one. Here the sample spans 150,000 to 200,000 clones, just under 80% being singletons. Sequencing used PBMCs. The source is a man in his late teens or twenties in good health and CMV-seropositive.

CDR3 sequence: CASSPTGGVDTEAFF. The CDR3 DNA follows: TGTGCCAGCAGTCCTACAGGGGGCGTCGACACTGAAGCTTTCTTT. The chain carries TRBV5-5 and TRBJ1-1; TRBD1 aligns across 9 bases. From germline, CDR1 is SGHKS and CDR2 YYEKEE (reference sequence). This CDR3 has 15 amino acids. The J segment lost 3 bases and the V segment lost 5 bases, leaving 8 bases of the junction unmatched. The full variable domain, in which reference TRBV5-5 and TRBJ1-1 provide the parts outside the CDR3, is DAGVTQSPTHLIKTRGQQVTLRCSPISGHKSVSWYQQVLGQGPQFIFQYYEKEERGRGNFPDRFSARQFPNYSSELNVNALLLGDSALYLCASSPTGGVDTEAFFGQGTRLTVV.

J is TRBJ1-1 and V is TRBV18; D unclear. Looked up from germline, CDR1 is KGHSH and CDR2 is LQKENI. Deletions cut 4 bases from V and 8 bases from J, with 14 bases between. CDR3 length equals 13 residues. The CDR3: CASSLGGGVEAFF. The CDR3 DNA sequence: TGTGCCAGCTCACTCGGTGGAGGAGTAGAAGCTTTCTTT. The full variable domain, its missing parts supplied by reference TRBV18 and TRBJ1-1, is NAGVMQNPRHLVRRRGQEARLRCSPMKGHSHVYWYRQLPEEGLKFMVYLQKENIIDESGMPKERFSAEFPKEGPSILRIQQVVRGDSAAYFCASSLGGGVEAFFGQGTRLTVV.

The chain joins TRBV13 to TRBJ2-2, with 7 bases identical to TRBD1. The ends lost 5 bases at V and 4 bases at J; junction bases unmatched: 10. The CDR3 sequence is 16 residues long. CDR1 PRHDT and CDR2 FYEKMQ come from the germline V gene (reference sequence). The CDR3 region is CASSLLTGPVTGELFF. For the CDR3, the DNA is TGTGCCAGCAGCCTATTGACAGGGCCAGTCACCGGGGAGCTGTTTTTT.

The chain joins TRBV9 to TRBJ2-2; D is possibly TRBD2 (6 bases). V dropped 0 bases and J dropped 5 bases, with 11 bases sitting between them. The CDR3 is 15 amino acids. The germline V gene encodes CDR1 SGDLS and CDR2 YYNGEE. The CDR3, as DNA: TGTGCCAGCAGCGTAGCGGGAGTGGGAACCGGGGAGCTGTTTTTT. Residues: CASSVAGVGTGELFF.

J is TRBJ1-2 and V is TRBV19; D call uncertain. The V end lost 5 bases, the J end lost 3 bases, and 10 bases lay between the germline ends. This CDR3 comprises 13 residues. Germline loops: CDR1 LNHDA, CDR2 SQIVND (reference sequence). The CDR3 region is CASSFTDHYGYTF. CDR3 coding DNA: TGTGCCAGTAGTTTTACAGATCACTATGGCTACACCTTC.

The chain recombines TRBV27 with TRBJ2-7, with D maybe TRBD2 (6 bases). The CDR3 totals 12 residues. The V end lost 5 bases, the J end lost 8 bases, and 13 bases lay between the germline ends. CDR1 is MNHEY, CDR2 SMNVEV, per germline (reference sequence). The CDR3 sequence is CASSPRESQQYF. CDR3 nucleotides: TGTGCCAGCAGTCCCCGGGAGTCCCAGCAGTACTTC.

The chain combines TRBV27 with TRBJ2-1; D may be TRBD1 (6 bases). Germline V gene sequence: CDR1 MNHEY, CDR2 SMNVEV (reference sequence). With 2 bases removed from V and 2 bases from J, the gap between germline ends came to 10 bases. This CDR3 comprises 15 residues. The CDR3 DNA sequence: TGTGCCAGCAGTTTAGGGCAGGGGCCCTACAATGAGCAGTTCTTC. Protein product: CASSLGQGPYNEQFF.

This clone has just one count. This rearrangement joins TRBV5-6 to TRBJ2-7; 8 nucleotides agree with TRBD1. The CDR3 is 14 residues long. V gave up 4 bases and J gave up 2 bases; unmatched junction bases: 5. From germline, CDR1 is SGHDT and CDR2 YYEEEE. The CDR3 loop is CASSIGQGAYEQYF. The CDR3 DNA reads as TGTGCCAGCAGCATCGGACAGGGTGCCTACGAGCAGTACTTC.

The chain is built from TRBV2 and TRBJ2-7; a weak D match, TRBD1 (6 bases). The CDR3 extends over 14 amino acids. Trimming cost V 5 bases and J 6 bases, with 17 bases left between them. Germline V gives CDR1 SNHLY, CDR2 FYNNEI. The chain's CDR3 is CASSLTRDISEQYF. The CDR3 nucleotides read TGTGCCAGCAGTCTTACCCGGGACATCTCCGAGCAGTACTTC.

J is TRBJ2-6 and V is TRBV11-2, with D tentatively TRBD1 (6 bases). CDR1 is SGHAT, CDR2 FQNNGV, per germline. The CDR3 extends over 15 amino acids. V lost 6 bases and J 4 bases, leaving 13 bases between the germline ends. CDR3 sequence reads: CASRLPGTGANVLTF. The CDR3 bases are TGTGCCAGCAGGTTACCAGGGACAGGGGCCAACGTCCTGACTTTC.

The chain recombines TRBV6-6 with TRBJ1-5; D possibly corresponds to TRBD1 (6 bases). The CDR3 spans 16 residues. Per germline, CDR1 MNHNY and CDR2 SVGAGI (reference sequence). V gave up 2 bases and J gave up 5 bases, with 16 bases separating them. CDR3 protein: CASSYVRTAPDQPQHF. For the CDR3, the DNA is TGTGCCAGCAGTTACGTCAGGACAGCCCCGGATCAGCCCCAGCATTTT.

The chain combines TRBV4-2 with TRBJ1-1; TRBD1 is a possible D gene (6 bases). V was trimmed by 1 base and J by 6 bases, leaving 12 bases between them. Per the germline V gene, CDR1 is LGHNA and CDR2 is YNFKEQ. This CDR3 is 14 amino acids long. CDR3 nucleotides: TGTGCCAGCAGCCAAGGACTCAGGGGACCTGAAGCTTTCTTT. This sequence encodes CASSQGLRGPEAFF.

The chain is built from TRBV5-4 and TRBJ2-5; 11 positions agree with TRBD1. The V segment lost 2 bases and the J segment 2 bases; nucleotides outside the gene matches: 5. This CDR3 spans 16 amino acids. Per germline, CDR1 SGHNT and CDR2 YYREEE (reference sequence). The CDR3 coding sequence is TGTGCCAGCAGCTTACTAGGACAGGGGGCTCAAGAGACCCAGTACTTC. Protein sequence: CASSLLGQGAQETQYF.

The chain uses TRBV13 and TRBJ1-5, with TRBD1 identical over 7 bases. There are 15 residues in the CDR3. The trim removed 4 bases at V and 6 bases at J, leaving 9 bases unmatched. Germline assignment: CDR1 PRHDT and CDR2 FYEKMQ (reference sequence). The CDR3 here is CASSSSRQGSQPQHF. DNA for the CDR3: TGTGCCAGCAGCTCATCCCGACAGGGTTCTCAGCCCCAGCATTTT.

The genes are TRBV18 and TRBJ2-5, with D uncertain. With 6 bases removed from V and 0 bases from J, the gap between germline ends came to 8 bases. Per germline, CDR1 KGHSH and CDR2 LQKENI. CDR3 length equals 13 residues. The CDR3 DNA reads TGTGCCAGCTCTTCTCGGTACCAAGAGACCCAGTACTTC. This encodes CASSSRYQETQYF.

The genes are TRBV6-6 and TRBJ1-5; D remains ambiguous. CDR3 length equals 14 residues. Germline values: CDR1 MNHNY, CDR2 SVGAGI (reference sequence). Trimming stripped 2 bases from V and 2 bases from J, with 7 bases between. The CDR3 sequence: CASSYGRGNQPQHF. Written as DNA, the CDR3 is TGTGCCAGCAGTTACGGGCGGGGCAATCAGCCCCAGCATTTT.

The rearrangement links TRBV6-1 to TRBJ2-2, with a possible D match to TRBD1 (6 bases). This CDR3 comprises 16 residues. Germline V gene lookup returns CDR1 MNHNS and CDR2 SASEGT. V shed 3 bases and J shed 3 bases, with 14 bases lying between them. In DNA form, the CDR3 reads TGTGCCAGCAGTGAGGTGGGGGCCTCGTACACCGGGGAGCTGTTTTTT. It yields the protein CASSEVGASYTGELFF.

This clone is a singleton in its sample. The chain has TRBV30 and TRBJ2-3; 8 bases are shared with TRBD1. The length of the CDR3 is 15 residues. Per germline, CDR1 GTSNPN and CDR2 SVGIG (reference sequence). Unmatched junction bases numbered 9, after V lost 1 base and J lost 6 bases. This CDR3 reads CAWSGSQGAGDTQYF. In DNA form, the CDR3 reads TGTGCCTGGAGTGGATCCCAGGGGGCAGGTGATACGCAGTATTTT. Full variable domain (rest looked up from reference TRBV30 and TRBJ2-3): SQTIHQWPATLVQPVGSPLSLECTVEGTSNPNLYWYRQAAGRGLQLLFYSVGIGQISSEVPQNLSASRPQDRQFILSSKKLLLSDSGFYLCAWSGSQGAGDTQYFGPGTRLTVL.

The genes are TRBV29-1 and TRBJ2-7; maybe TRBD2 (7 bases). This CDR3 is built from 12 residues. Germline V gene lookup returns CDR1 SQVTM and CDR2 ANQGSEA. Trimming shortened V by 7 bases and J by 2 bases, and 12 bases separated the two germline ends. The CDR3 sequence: CSAGGGPYEQYF. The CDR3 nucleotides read TGCAGCGCGGGGGGCGGACCCTACGAGCAGTACTTC.

CDR3 DNA sequence: TGCGCCAGCAGCTTGGACGGGGTCAACACTGAAGCTTTCTTT. It yields the protein CASSLDGVNTEAFF. The chain recombines TRBV5-1 with TRBJ1-1; no clear D gene. CDR1 and CDR2 (germline): SGHRS, YFSETQ. The CDR3 sequence is 14 residues long. The V and J ends lost 0 bases and 2 bases respectively, with 8 bases between them.

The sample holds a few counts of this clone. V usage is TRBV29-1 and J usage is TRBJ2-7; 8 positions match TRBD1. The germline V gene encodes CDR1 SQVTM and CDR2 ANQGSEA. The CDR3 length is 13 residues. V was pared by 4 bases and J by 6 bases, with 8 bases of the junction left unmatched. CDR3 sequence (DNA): TGCAGCGTTGGGACAGGGAAATCCACCGAGCAGTACTTC. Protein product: CSVGTGKSTEQYF.

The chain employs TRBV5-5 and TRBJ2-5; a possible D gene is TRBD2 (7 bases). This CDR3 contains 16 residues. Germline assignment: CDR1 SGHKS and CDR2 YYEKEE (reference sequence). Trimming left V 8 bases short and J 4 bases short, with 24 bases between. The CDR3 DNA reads TGTGCCAGTCTGGCTGGCGGGGGCGGGCGGGGAGAGACCCAGTACTTC. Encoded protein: CASLAGGGGRGETQYF.

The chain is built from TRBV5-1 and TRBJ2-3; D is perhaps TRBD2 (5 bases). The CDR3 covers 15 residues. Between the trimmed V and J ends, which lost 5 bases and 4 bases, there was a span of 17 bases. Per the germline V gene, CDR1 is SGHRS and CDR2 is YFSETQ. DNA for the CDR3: TGCGCCAGCAGGGATGGACCGGGATCGGCAGATACGCAGTATTTT. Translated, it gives CASRDGPGSADTQYF.

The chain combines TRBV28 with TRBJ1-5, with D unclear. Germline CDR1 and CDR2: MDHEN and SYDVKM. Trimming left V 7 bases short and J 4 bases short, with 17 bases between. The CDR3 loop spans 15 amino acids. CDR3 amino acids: CASNDVPGENQPQHF. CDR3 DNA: TGTGCCAGCAACGACGTACCTGGAGAAAATCAGCCCCAGCATTTT.

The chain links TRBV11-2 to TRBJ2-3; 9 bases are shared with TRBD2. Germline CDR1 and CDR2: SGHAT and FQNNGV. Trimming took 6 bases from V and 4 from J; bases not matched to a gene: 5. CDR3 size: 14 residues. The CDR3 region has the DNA TGTGCCAGCAGTTGGGCGGGGGGGGCAGATACGCAGTATTTT. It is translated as CASSWAGGADTQYF. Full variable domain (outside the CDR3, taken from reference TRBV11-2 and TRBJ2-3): EAGVAQSPRYKIIEKRQSVAFWCNPISGHATLYWYQQILGQGPKLLIQFQNNGVVDDSQLPKDRFSAERLKGVDSTLKIQPAKLEDSAVYLCASSWAGGADTQYFGPGTRLTVL.